These T cell receptor beta chains were read from a single sample in a study of T cell responses to AZD1222 COVID-19 vaccine. Measured with immunoSEQ multiplex PCR; TCRdb has only the in-frame clones, and not every one. The sample lists 80,000 to 100,000 clones; approximately 89% were seen once. The sequencing used peripheral blood, collected on day 0 of MenACWY control vaccination. The receptors come from an adult in good health. Both conserved end residues are trimmed from each CDR3. D genes are given only for firm matches.

cdr3_aa | j_call | d_call | v_call
ATSGVNTEAF | TRBJ1-1 | NA | TRBV24-1
ASSQVVKTGLADYNEQF | TRBJ2-1 | TRBD2 | TRBV4-3
ASSQEGLAGSAYEQY | TRBJ2-7 | TRBD2 | TRBV3-1/TRBV3-2
AISSESVGDEQY | TRBJ2-7 | NA | TRBV10-3
ASSLVSRGSATYEQY | TRBJ2-7 | NA | TRBV7-9
ASSWEARGYGYT | TRBJ1-2 | NA | TRBV5-6
ASSLAFSGGAGDTQY | TRBJ2-3 | TRBD2 | TRBV27
ASGNRAGQNYGYT | TRBJ1-2 | NA | TRBV19
ASRPDRGSNQPQH | TRBJ1-5 | TRBD1 | TRBV2
AITPGGGYNSPLH | TRBJ1-6 | TRBD1 | TRBV10-3
ASSLGGGYEQY | TRBJ2-7 | NA | TRBV7-9
ASRGALRETQY | TRBJ2-5 | NA | TRBV28
ASSLRGSYNEQF | TRBJ2-1 | NA | TRBV6-5
ASSSGHLNTEAF | TRBJ1-1 | NA | TRBV6-5
ASRPGRDNSPLH | TRBJ1-6 | NA | TRBV27
SVEGTGDNEKLF | TRBJ1-4 | TRBD1 | TRBV29-1
ASSQVGNTEAF | TRBJ1-1 | NA | TRBV3-1/TRBV3-2
ASGLVHGGRPPNYGYT | TRBJ1-2 | NA | TRBV12-5
ASSLGQPNYGYT | TRBJ1-2 | NA | TRBV2
ASSQARQGPTGYT | TRBJ1-2 | TRBD1 | TRBV4-1
ASSPREGARGHEQF | TRBJ2-1 | TRBD2 | TRBV18
ASNLGDANTGELF | TRBJ2-2 | NA | TRBV4-3
AWSVGNSLYGYT | TRBJ1-2 | NA | TRBV30
ASSQDGPIRRNTEAF | TRBJ1-1 | NA | TRBV4-1
ASSPGQGNTEAF | TRBJ1-1 | TRBD1 | TRBV18
ASSSQGVRSPLH | TRBJ1-6 | TRBD1 | TRBV3-1/TRBV3-2
ASSPPPDRAGNTIY | TRBJ1-3 | NA | TRBV9
ASSQTVNTEAF | TRBJ1-1 | NA | TRBV18
ASSADLFYEQY | TRBJ2-7 | NA | TRBV7-7
ASSYRQSSYNSPLH | TRBJ1-6 | NA | TRBV6-5
ASSLDRNTIY | TRBJ1-3 | NA | TRBV7-9
ASSDTGGFNSPLH | TRBJ1-6 | TRBD1 | TRBV28
ASSLGGRRTDTQY | TRBJ2-3 | NA | TRBV14
ASSLEGTLVA | TRBJ1-2 | NA | TRBV28
ASSHEAGWEPQH | TRBJ1-5 | NA | TRBV6-5
AISESVDRGHYGYT | TRBJ1-2 | TRBD1 | TRBV10-3
ASSPVGDGAF | TRBJ1-1 | NA | TRBV4-1
ASSPQTGSKETQY | TRBJ2-5 | NA | TRBV5-1
ASSIVARARSTEAF | TRBJ1-1 | NA | TRBV19
ASSLSMGQGWSTEAF | TRBJ1-1 | NA | TRBV7-3
ASSSPRAQYSNQPQH | TRBJ1-5 | NA | TRBV7-9
ASSLRTIGSGANVLT | TRBJ2-6 | NA | TRBV11-3
ASSFLGQYSPLH | TRBJ1-6 | NA | TRBV28
ASSSLGAKNIQY | TRBJ2-4 | NA | TRBV6-5
ASSSRVGISYEQY | TRBJ2-7 | NA | TRBV11-3
ASSVVPENTEAF | TRBJ1-1 | NA | TRBV9
ASSQEEGDQPQH | TRBJ1-5 | NA | TRBV4-3
ASSFFFS | TRBJ1-3 | NA | TRBV5-1
AWLGGGSVYGYT | TRBJ1-2 | NA | TRBV30
ATSRGLEVSTDTQY | TRBJ2-3 | NA | TRBV15